Listed here are 23 T cell receptor beta chains from one sample, sequenced in a study of vaccination and CD4 T cells after COVID-19. Oncomine TCR Beta short-read sequencing was applied to DNA from cultured CD4+ T cells. TCRdb independently ran MiXCR on the PCR reads; one entry per CDR3 protein. Of about 14,000 distinct CDR3 sequences listed, just under 65% are singletons. These receptors lack a known antigen. The treatment denotes: approximately 11-day PBMC culture with coronavirus spike peptide pools or control peptides (ViraFEST assay). Sequenced input: CD4+ T cells from blood, cultured in vitro. These receptors originate from a human donor who had recovered from COVID-19.

The chain couples TRBV11-2 to TRBJ2-7, with TRBD2 matching 13 bases. This CDR3 is built from 14 residues. J was trimmed by 3 bases and V by 7 bases; bases with no gene match: 3. The V gene's germline CDR1 is SGHAT and CDR2 FQNNGV. CDR3 nucleotides: TGTGCCAGCAAAGGGACTAGCGGGATCTACGAGCAGTACTTC. It yields the protein CASKGTSGIYEQYF. Based on the CDR3 plus reference TRBV11-2 and TRBJ2-7, the full variable domain is EAGVAQSPRYKIIEKRQSVAFWCNPISGHATLYWYQQILGQGPKLLIQFQNNGVVDDSQLPKDRFSAERLKGVDSTLKIQPAKLEDSAVYLCASKGTSGIYEQYFGPGTRLTVT.

This chain connects TRBV6-2 or TRBV6-3 to TRBJ2-5; 8 bases align to TRBD2. This CDR3 is built from 14 residues. The ends lost 7 bases at V and 5 bases at J; junction bases unmatched: 9. CDR1 and CDR2 (germline): MNHEY, SVGEGT. For the CDR3, the DNA is TGTGCCAGCACCAAGGGCGGGAGGTTGGAGACCCAGTACTTC. Protein: CASTKGGRLETQYF.

The gene calls are TRBV15 and TRBJ2-3; TRBD1 matches 8 bases. This CDR3 spans 15 amino acids. Per the germline V gene, CDR1 is LNHNV and CDR2 is YYDKDF (reference sequence). V was pared by 3 bases and J by 2 bases, with 4 bases of the junction left unmatched. CDR3 loop: CATSSGQGDTDTQYF. CDR3 nucleotide sequence: TGTGCCACCAGCAGTGGACAGGGCGACACAGATACGCAGTATTTT.

V is TRBV20-1 and J is TRBJ1-6, with D unclear. The CDR3 has 14 residues. V was cut by 3 bases and J by 7 bases, with 13 bases left in between. CDR1 is DFQATT, CDR2 SNEGSKA, per germline (reference sequence). CDR3 amino acids: CSARGLLDNSPLHF. Written as DNA, the CDR3 is TGCAGTGCTAGGGGTCTTCTGGACAATTCACCCCTCCACTTT.

This clonotype showed up just a few times. V is TRBV20-1 and J is TRBJ2-7; D call uncertain. The V and J ends lost 6 bases and 0 bases respectively, with 9 bases between them. Per germline, CDR1 DFQATT and CDR2 SNEGSKA (reference sequence). The CDR3 spans 12 residues. The CDR3 loop reads CSALPPSYEQYF. CDR3 coding DNA: TGCAGTGCCCTCCCCCCCTCCTACGAGCAGTACTTC.

The rearrangement links TRBV27 to TRBJ2-3; D is possibly TRBD1 (6 bases). This CDR3 spans 15 amino acids. V gave up 5 bases and J gave up 1 base, with 13 bases separating them. Looked up from germline, CDR1 is MNHEY and CDR2 is SMNVEV (reference sequence). The CDR3, as DNA: TGTGCCAGCAGTGGAGCTTGGACAGGCACAGATACGCAGTATTTT. It specifies CASSGAWTGTDTQYF.

This clonotype was recorded a few times. V gene TRBV28 combines with J gene TRBJ2-2; no clear D. CDR1 is MDHEN, CDR2 SYDVKM, per germline. The CDR3 length is 14 residues. The V and J ends lost 5 bases and 4 bases respectively, with 11 bases between them. The CDR3: CASSPHSSTGELFF. CDR3 nucleotides: TGTGCCAGCAGTCCTCACTCCTCCACCGGGGAGCTGTTTTTT.

The rearrangement uses TRBV6-1 and TRBJ1-3; D call uncertain. Trimming left V 1 base short and J 15 bases short, with 13 bases between. The CDR3 is 12 amino acids. The V gene's germline CDR1 is MNHNS and CDR2 SASEGT. The CDR3 here is CASSEEGGKGYF. CDR3 nucleotide sequence: TGTGCCAGCAGTGAAGAGGGAGGCAAGGGATATTTT.

This clonotype was observed a handful of times. The chain combines TRBV5-8 with TRBJ1-6; TRBD1 might be the D (5 bases). The CDR3 extends over 14 amino acids. Trimming stripped 4 bases from V and 14 bases from J, with 19 bases between. Germline values: CDR1 SGHTS, CDR2 YDEGEE. DNA for the CDR3: TGTGCCAGCAGCGGGGGGGACCCGGGGGAAACCCTCCACTTT. It encodes CASSGGDPGETLHF.

J is TRBJ2-1 and V is TRBV7-2; maybe TRBD2 (5 bases). V lost 4 bases and J 3 bases, leaving 13 bases between the germline ends. The V gene's germline CDR1 is SGHTA and CDR2 FQGNSA. The length of the CDR3 is 15 residues. The DNA for the CDR3 is TGTGCCAGCAGCTCGGGGTCTTTACACTACAATGAGCAGTTCTTC. Residues: CASSSGSLHYNEQFF.

The chain couples TRBV10-3 to TRBJ1-1; no clear D gene. Per germline, CDR1 ENHRY and CDR2 SYGVKD. Between the trimmed V and J ends, which lost 3 bases and 4 bases, there was a span of 9 bases. The CDR3 length is 13 residues. CDR3 residues: CAISDAVVTEAFF. CDR3 coding DNA: TGTGCCATCAGTGATGCCGTAGTCACTGAAGCTTTCTTT.

The chain is built from TRBV12-3 or TRBV12-4 and TRBJ1-3; no clear D gene. The V and J ends lost 3 bases and 7 bases respectively, with 10 bases between them. The CDR3 contains 13 residues. CDR3 bases: TGTGCCAGCAGTTTTAGTCAGGCGAACACCATATATTTT. It specifies CASSFSQANTIYF.

The rearrangement uses TRBV24-1 and TRBJ2-3; D is undetermined. From germline, CDR1 is KGHDR and CDR2 SFDVKD. This CDR3 comprises 14 residues. Trimming left V 0 bases short and J 5 bases short, with 8 bases between. As DNA, the CDR3 is TGTGCCACCAGTGATTTGGAGGTCGGAGATACGCAGTATTTT. Its protein is CATSDLEVGDTQYF.

The CDR3 region is CASSSRKMGQGAGTQYF. CDR3 nucleotide sequence: TGTGCCAGCAGCTCGAGGAAGATGGGGCAGGGGGCCGGGACCCAGTACTTC. The chain carries TRBV11-3 and TRBJ2-5; the match to TRBD1 covers 8 bases. The trim removed 4 bases at V and 7 bases at J, leaving 17 bases unmatched. CDR1 is SGHNT and CDR2 is YENEEA in the germline V gene. This CDR3 comprises 17 residues.

The chain combines TRBV21-1 with TRBJ1-2; the table's D call TRBD1 went unverified against the DNA. TRBV21-1 is classified as a pseudogene. This CDR3 spans 15 amino acids. CDR3 region: CASRPLRGRLVGYTF. For the CDR3, the DNA is TGTGCCAGCAGGCCTTTAAGGGGGCGGTTGGTTGGCTACACCTTC.

This clonotype has more than one count but fewer than ten. The rearrangement joins TRBV20-1 to TRBJ1-1, with D maybe TRBD1 (5 bases). The CDR3 totals 17 residues. V lost 1 base and J lost 0, with 18 bases in between. CDR1 and CDR2 (germline): DFQATT, SNEGSKA (reference sequence). The CDR3 DNA is TGCAGTGCTAGAGCGAGACAAGTTTGGGGACTGAACACTGAAGCTTTCTTT. The encoded protein is CSARARQVWGLNTEAFF.

The V gene is TRBV2, the J gene TRBJ2-7; 7 bases map to TRBD1. There are 15 residues in the CDR3. Trimming at V came to 2 bases and at J to 2 bases, leaving 6 bases not matched to a gene. CDR1 and CDR2 from the germline V gene are SNHLY and FYNNEI. The CDR3 loop is CASSELKGQTYEQYF. The DNA of the CDR3 is TGTGCCAGCAGTGAATTGAAGGGACAGACCTACGAGCAGTACTTC.

V and J are TRBV2 and TRBJ2-4, with TRBD1 identical over 8 bases. This CDR3 contains 12 residues. V lost 7 bases to trimming and J lost 8 bases; unmatched junction nucleotides: 4. CDR1 SNHLY and CDR2 FYNNEI come from the germline V gene. As DNA, the CDR3 is TGTGCCAGCATTAACAGGGGGGACATTCAGTACTTC. As protein: CASINRGDIQYF.

The DNA for the CDR3 is TGTGCCAGCAGCTTGGAGTGGGAGCGGGAGACCCAGTACTTC. Residues: CASSLEWERETQYF. The chain is built from TRBV7-2 and TRBJ2-5; a possible D gene is TRBD2 (5 bases). Between the trimmed V and J ends, which lost 3 bases and 5 bases, there was a span of 13 bases. This CDR3 has 14 amino acids. The germline CDR1 and CDR2 sequences are SGHTA and FQGNSA.

The chain joins TRBV27 to TRBJ2-7; D possibly uses TRBD1 or TRBD2 (5 bases each). With 6 bases removed from V and 2 bases from J, the gap between germline ends came to 11 bases. In germline, CDR1 is MNHEY, CDR2 SMNVEV (reference sequence). This CDR3 is 13 amino acids long. CDR3: CASSPWGTYEQYF. The CDR3 bases are TGTGCCAGCAGCCCTTGGGGGACCTACGAGCAGTACTTC.

In nucleotides, the CDR3 is TGCAGTGCCCCTGAGTCTATCTCTGGAAACACCATATATTTT. Amino acids: CSAPESISGNTIYF. The rearrangement uses TRBV20-1 and TRBJ1-3; D is undetermined. The germline V and J ends were trimmed by 6 bases and 0 bases, with 12 bases remaining between them. Germline values: CDR1 DFQATT, CDR2 SNEGSKA (reference sequence). The CDR3 consists of 14 residues.

This clonotype is labeled medium-sized. The J gene is TRBJ1-1, the V gene TRBV2; the D is unclear. CDR1 SNHLY and CDR2 FYNNEI come from the germline V gene. V was clipped by 5 bases and J by 3 bases, with 13 bases between them. The CDR3 totals 14 residues. CDR3 region: CASSLTSPDTEAFF. As DNA, the CDR3 is TGTGCCAGCAGTCTGACCTCCCCGGACACTGAAGCTTTCTTT.

The chain has TRBV20-1 and TRBJ2-1; 10 bases match TRBD2. The CDR3 is 14 amino acids. Germline-derived CDR1 and CDR2 are DFQATT and SNEGSKA (reference sequence). The CDR3 region has the DNA TGCACTTCCAAACGGGTGCTAGCGGGGGCTGAGCAGTTCTTC. This sequence encodes CTSKRVLAGAEQFF.